Listed below are T cell receptor beta chains from one sample, sequenced in a study of neoadjuvant anti-PD-1 for oral cavity cancer. Clones were sequenced by immunoSEQ multiplex PCR, and TCRdb holds only the in-frame ones, with some missing. Of about 23,000 clones in the sample, 27% were seen once. Here the sequenced sample was tumor tissue, taken after nivolumab (anti-PD-1) treatment. These receptors originate from a person aged 35-79 years with oral cavity squamous cell carcinoma. The CDR3 runs from the conserved cysteine through the conserved F or W. The D gene is left open where the match is weak. Expanded clones get a size class; other rows say once, few or many, or leave the size out.

clone size	V gene	J gene	D gene	CDR3 DNA	CDR3 protein
-	TRBV27	TRBJ2-3	TRBD1	TGTGCCAGCCGGCAGTATGGACAGGGAGGCACAGATACGCAGTATTTT	CASRQYGQGGTDTQYF
-	TRBV5-1	TRBJ2-2	-	TGCGCCAGCAGCTTGGCGGCTAATGCAAGGGAGCTGTTTTTT	CASSLAANARELFF
few	TRBV5-1	TRBJ2-7	-	TGCGCCAGCAGCCCGGACGGCTACGAGCAGTACTTC	CASSPDGYEQYF
-	TRBV7-9	TRBJ1-1	TRBD1	TGTGCCAGCAGCTCCGGGGGACAGCGATACACTGAAGCTTTCTTT	CASSSGGQRYTEAFF
-	TRBV5-4	TRBJ2-3	TRBD1	TGTGCCAGCAGCTTACAGGGGGCAGATACGCAGTATTTT	CASSLQGADTQYF
-	TRBV14	TRBJ1-4	-	TGTGCCAGCAGCGATTGGGGGCGAACTAATGAAAAACTGTTTTTT	CASSDWGRTNEKLFF
-	TRBV11-2	TRBJ2-1	TRBD2	TGTGCCAGCAGTTCCACCTCAGGGACTAGCGGGAGCTACAATGAGCAGTTCTTC	CASSSTSGTSGSYNEQFF
-	TRBV5-6	TRBJ1-2	-	TGTGCCAGCAGCTTGACAGGGACCTATGGCTACACCTTC	CASSLTGTYGYTF
-	TRBV19	TRBJ2-5	TRBD2	TGTGCCAGTAGTTCGGGACTAGCGGGTGGAGAGACCCAGTACTTC	CASSSGLAGGETQYF
few	TRBV9	TRBJ1-6	TRBD1	TGTGCCAGCAGCACAACCGGGACAGGGACCTCACCCCTCCACTTT	CASSTTGTGTSPLHF
-	TRBV4-1	TRBJ2-2	-	TGCGCCAGCAGCCAGCTAGATGGACAGCCAGCCGGGGAGCTGTTTTTT	CASSQLDGQPAGELFF
many	TRBV20-1	TRBJ1-5	-	TGCAGTGCGGGCTGGAATCAGCCCCAGCATTTT	CSAGWNQPQHF
few	TRBV6-1	TRBJ2-7	-	TGTGCCAGCGTAGGGGTACCGCTCTACGAGCAGTACTTC	CASVGVPLYEQYF
-	TRBV9	TRBJ2-6	TRBD1	TGTGCCAGCAGCCCCCACCCGGGACAGGGGTCAGGGGCCAACGTCCTGACTTTC	CASSPHPGQGSGANVLTF
-	TRBV9	TRBJ2-2	-	TGTGCCAGCAGCGTATCCGGCGGGGTGAACACCGGGGAGCTGTTTTTT	CASSVSGGVNTGELFF
few	TRBV18	TRBJ2-4	-	TGTGCCAGCTCACCATCTTTGGGAAACATTCAGTACTTC	CASSPSLGNIQYF
-	TRBV11-2	TRBJ2-1	-	TGTGCCAGCAGCCGCAACCGGGAGCCTTCCTACAATGAGCAGTTCTTC	CASSRNREPSYNEQFF
-	TRBV10-3	TRBJ2-7	-	TGTGCCATCAGTGAGTCTCTAGCGACGTACGAGCAGTACTTC	CAISESLATYEQYF
-	TRBV27	TRBJ1-5	-	TGTGCCAGCAGAAATTTAGGGGCAGTTAATCAGCCCCAGCATTTT	CASRNLGAVNQPQHF
-	TRBV5-1	TRBJ2-7	-	TGCGCCAGCAGCCAGGATCCGGACAACTACGAGCAGTACTTC	CASSQDPDNYEQYF
-	TRBV4-1	TRBJ2-1	TRBD2	TGCGCCAGCAGCCAGGGGGGGACGGTCCTCTCCTACAATGAGCAGTTCTTC	CASSQGGTVLSYNEQFF
-	TRBV29-1	TRBJ2-3	TRBD2	TGCAGCGTTGAAGACGGGACTAGCGGGAGGGTTGCGGATACGCAGTATTTT	CSVEDGTSGRVADTQYF
few	TRBV29-1	TRBJ1-2	-	TGCAGCGTTGTTGGCAGGCTGCATGATGGCTACACCTTC	CSVVGRLHDGYTF
few	TRBV11-3	TRBJ2-3	TRBD1	TGTGCCAGCAGCTTAGGAGGGACAGGGGCTTGGGATACGCAGTATTTT	CASSLGGTGAWDTQYF
-	TRBV7-8	TRBJ1-1	TRBD1	TGTGCCAGCAGCTTAGTCGGACCGGGACAGGGGTTTTTGGCTGAAGCTTTCTTT	CASSLVGPGQGFLAEAFF
-	TRBV30	TRBJ1-5	-	TGTGCCTGGAGTGTACTGGACAGTCGGAATCAGCCCCAGCATTTT	CAWSVLDSRNQPQHF
medium-sized	TRBV5-1	TRBJ2-5	TRBD2	TGCGCCAGCAGAAAGCGGGAGGGCCGCGTTGGGGAGACCCAGTACTTC	CASRKREGRVGETQYF
-	TRBV6-1	TRBJ2-3	-	TGTGCCAGCAATAGGCGGCCCCTCCAGGGGACGCAGTATTTT	CASNRRPLQGTQYF
many	TRBV7-9	TRBJ2-5	-	TGTGCCAGCAGCTTAACGGATCGAGAGACCCAGTACTTC	CASSLTDRETQYF
-	TRBV27	TRBJ1-2	-	TGTGCCAGCAGCCGACAGGTAGACTATGGCTACACCTTC	CASSRQVDYGYTF
few	TRBV7-3	TRBJ1-2	-	TGTGCCAGCAGCCCACAGGGAAACTATGGCTACACCTTC	CASSPQGNYGYTF
few	TRBV7-9	TRBJ1-2	-	TGTGCCAGCAGCTTAGGGCAGGTCTATGGCTACACCTTC	CASSLGQVYGYTF
-	TRBV9	TRBJ2-6	-	TGTGCCAGCAGCGCCCGGGATGCTGGGGCCAACGTCCTGACTTTC	CASSARDAGANVLTF
-	TRBV10-3	TRBJ1-2	TRBD1	TGTGCCATCACCCACATCAAGGGGGCGGATGGCTACACCTTC	CAITHIKGADGYTF
few	TRBV19	TRBJ1-5	TRBD1	TGTGCCAGTAAGGGACAGGGGGACCAGCCCCAGCATTTT	CASKGQGDQPQHF
-	TRBV29-1	TRBJ1-5	-	TGCAGCGTTAGAGAAAATAGCAATCAGCCCCAGCATTTT	CSVRENSNQPQHF
-	TRBV18	TRBJ2-1	-	TGTGCCAGCTCACCAAGCCGGGAGTTGGTCAATGAGCAGTTCTTC	CASSPSRELVNEQFF
-	TRBV4-2	TRBJ2-7	-	TGTGCCAGCAGCCAAGACCCAGGGACACCTTCCTACGAGCAGTACTTC	CASSQDPGTPSYEQYF
-	TRBV9	TRBJ2-7	-	TGTGCCAGCAGCGTAGGAGGCAGTCAAACCTACGAGCAGTACTTC	CASSVGGSQTYEQYF
-	TRBV30	TRBJ2-3	-	TGTGCCTGGAGTGTTTTTAGCGGACCGAGCACAGATACGCAGTATTTT	CAWSVFSGPSTDTQYF
-	TRBV15	TRBJ1-2	-	TGTGCCACCAGCAGAGAAACTCCAGGGGACTATGGCTACACCTTC	CATSRETPGDYGYTF
-	TRBV7-6	TRBJ2-1	-	TGTGCCAGCAGCCTTTTTCCTGCCGGAGGACAGTTCTTC	CASSLFPAGGQFF
few	TRBV7-3	TRBJ1-3	-	TGTGCCAGCAGCGACGCCAGCTCTGGAAACACCATATATTTT	CASSDASSGNTIYF
-	TRBV2	TRBJ1-6	-	TGTGCCAGCAGTGATGGGGTACCCAGCCTAAATTCACCCCTCCACTTT	CASSDGVPSLNSPLHF
-	TRBV5-1	TRBJ2-2	TRBD2	TGCGCCAGCAGCTTGGTACTAGCGGAGAACACCGGGGAGCTGTTTTTT	CASSLVLAENTGELFF
-	TRBV6-5	TRBJ2-7	-	TGTGCCAGCAGTCCAACTAGCTACTACGAGCAGTACTTC	CASSPTSYYEQYF
-	TRBV5-1	TRBJ1-5	-	TGCGCCAGCAGCCCGGGACCCGGGATAGGACAGCCCCAGCATTTT	CASSPGPGIGQPQHF
few	TRBV29-1	TRBJ2-7	-	TGCAGCGTTGTGGCCTACGAGCAGTACTTC	CSVVAYEQYF
many	TRBV27	TRBJ1-2	TRBD1	TGTGCCAGCAGTACGATACAGGGGCGGCTGTATGGCTACACCTTC	CASSTIQGRLYGYTF
-	TRBV19	TRBJ1-2	-	TGTGCCAGTACCCGCGGGGGGATCAACTATGGCTACACCTTC	CASTRGGINYGYTF
-	TRBV6-5	TRBJ1-2	-	TGTGCCAGCAGGGCCCAGGGACTCGGTGGCTACACCTTC	CASRAQGLGGYTF
-	TRBV5-1	TRBJ1-4	TRBD1	TGCGCCAGCAGCTTGGGACCGGGACAGACTAATGAAAAACTGTTTTTT	CASSLGPGQTNEKLFF
many	TRBV19	TRBJ1-5	-	TGTGCCAGTAGTATAGGGCTATGGAGCAATCAGCCCCAGCATTTT	CASSIGLWSNQPQHF